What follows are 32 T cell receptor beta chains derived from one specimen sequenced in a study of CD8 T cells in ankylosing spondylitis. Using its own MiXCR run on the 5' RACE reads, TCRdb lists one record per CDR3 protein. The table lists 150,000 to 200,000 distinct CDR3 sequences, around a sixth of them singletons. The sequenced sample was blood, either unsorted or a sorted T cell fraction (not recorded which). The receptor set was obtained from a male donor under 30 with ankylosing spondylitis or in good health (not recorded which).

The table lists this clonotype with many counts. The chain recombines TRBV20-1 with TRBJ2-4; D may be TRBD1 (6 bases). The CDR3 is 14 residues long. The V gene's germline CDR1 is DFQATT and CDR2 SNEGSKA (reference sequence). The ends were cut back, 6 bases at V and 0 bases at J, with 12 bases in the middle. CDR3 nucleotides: TGCAGTGCCAAAGTACAGGGAGCCAAAAACATTCAGTACTTC. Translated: CSAKVQGAKNIQYF.

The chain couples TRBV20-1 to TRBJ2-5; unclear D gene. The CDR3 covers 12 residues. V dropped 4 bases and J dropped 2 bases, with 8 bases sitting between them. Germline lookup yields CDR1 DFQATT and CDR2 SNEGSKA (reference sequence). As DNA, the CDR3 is TGCAGTGCTAAGACTCCTCAAGAGACCCAGTACTTC. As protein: CSAKTPQETQYF.

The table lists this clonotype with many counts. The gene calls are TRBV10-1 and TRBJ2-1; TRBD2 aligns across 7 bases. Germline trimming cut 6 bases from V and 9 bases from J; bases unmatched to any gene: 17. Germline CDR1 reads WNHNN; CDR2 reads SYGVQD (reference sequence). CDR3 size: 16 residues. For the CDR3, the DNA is TGCGCCAGCAGCCGGAATCTAGCGGATCGGGCGGTTGAGCAGTTCTTC. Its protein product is CASSRNLADRAVEQFF.

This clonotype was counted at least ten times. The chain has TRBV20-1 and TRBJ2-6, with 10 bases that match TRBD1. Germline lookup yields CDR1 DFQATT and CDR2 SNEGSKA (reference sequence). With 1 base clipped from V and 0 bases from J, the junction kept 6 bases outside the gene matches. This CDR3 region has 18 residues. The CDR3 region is CSARVGTGDYSGANVLTF. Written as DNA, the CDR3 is TGCAGTGCTAGAGTCGGGACAGGGGATTACTCTGGGGCCAACGTCCTGACTTTC.

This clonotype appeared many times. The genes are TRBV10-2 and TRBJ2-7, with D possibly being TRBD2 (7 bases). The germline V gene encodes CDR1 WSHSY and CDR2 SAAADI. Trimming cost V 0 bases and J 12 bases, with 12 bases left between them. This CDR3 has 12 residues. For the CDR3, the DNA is TGCGCCAGCAGTGAGTCTTCTGGGGGGGCGTACGTC. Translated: CASSESSGGAYV.

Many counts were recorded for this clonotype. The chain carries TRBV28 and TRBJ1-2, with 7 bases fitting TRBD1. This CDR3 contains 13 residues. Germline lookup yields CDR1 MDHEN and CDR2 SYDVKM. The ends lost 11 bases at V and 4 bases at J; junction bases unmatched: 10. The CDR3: CAATGAPSYGYTF. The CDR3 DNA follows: TGTGCCGCCACAGGGGCCCCGAGCTATGGCTACACCTTC.

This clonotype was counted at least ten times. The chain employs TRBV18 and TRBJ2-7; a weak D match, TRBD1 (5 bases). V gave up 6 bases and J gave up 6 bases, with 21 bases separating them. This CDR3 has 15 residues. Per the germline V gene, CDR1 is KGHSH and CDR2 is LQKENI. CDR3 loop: CASSPKAQGSFEQYF. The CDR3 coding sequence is TGTGCCAGCTCCCCCAAAGCCCAGGGTTCGTTCGAGCAGTACTTC.

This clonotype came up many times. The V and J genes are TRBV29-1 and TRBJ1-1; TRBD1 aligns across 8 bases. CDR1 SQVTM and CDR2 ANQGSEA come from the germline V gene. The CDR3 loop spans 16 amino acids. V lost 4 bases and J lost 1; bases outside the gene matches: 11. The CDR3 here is CSVVGQGARGNTEAFF. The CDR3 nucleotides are TGCAGCGTTGTAGGGCAGGGGGCGCGGGGGAACACTGAAGCTTTCTTT.

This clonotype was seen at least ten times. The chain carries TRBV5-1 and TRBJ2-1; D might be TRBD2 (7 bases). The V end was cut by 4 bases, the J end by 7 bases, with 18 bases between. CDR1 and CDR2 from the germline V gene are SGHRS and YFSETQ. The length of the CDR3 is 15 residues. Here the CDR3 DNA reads TGCGCCAGCAGCAAGGGGGGGCAGGGGTTGAATGAGCAGTTCTTC. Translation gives CASSKGGQGLNEQFF.

CDR3 amino acids: CAISEYDEMETQYF. In DNA form, the CDR3 reads TGTGCCATCAGTGAGTACGACGAGATGGAGACCCAGTACTTC. The chain combines TRBV10-3 with TRBJ2-5; D call uncertain. CDR1 and CDR2 (germline): ENHRY, SYGVKD. V gave up 1 base and J gave up 5 bases, with 11 bases separating them. This CDR3 spans 14 amino acids.

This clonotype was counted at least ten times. CDR3 nucleotide sequence: TGCAGTGCTGTGAAGCGGGGAAGCACAGATACGCAGTATTTT. As protein: CSAVKRGSTDTQYF. V is TRBV20-1 and J is TRBJ2-3, with 7 bases lining up with TRBD2. J lost 0 bases, V lost 5 bases, and 5 bases had no gene match. CDR1 and CDR2 (germline): DFQATT, SNEGSKA (reference sequence). The CDR3 is made up of 14 amino acids.

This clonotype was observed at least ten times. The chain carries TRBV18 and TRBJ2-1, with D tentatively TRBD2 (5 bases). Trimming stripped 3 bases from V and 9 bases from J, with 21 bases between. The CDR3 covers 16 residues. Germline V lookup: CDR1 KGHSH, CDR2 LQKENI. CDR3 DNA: TGTGCCAGCTCACCCCGGGCCCCCAAGGCGGGCGGTGAGCAGTTCTTC. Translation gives CASSPRAPKAGGEQFF.

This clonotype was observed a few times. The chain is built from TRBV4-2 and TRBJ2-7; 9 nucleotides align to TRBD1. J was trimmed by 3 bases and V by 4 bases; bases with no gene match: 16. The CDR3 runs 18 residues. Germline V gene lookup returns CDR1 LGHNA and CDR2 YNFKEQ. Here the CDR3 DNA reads TGTGCCAGCAGCCTCAGACAGGGGGTCATCTCCAGCCACTACGAGCAGTACTTC. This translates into CASSLRQGVISSHYEQYF.

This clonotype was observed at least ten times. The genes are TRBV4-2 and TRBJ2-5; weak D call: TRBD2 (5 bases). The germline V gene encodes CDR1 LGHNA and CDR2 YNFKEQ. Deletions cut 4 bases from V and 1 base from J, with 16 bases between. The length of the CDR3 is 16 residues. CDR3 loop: CASSPRVGETQETQYF. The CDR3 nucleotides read TGTGCCAGCAGCCCGAGAGTGGGAGAAACCCAAGAGACCCAGTACTTC.

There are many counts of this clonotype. The DNA for the CDR3 is TGTGCCTGGAAAGCGTATCAAGAGACCCAGTACTTC. Its translation is CAWKAYQETQYF. J is TRBJ2-5 and V is TRBV30; D is undetermined. The V gene's germline CDR1 is GTSNPN and CDR2 SVGIG (reference sequence). This CDR3 is built from 12 residues. V was clipped by 4 bases and J by 2 bases, with 8 bases between them.

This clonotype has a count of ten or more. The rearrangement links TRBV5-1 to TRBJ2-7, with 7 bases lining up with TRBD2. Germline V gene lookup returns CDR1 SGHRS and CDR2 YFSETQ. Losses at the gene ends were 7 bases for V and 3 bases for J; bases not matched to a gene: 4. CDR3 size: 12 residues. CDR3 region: CASGGLDYEQYF. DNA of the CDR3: TGCGCCAGCGGCGGACTAGACTACGAGCAGTACTTC.

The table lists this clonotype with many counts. The CDR3 here is CASSLALGTTADTQYF. Written as DNA, the CDR3 is TGTGCCAGCAGCTTAGCGCTCGGCACGACGGCGGATACGCAGTATTTT. The chain uses TRBV7-8 and TRBJ2-3; D gene unclear. Per germline, CDR1 SGHVS and CDR2 FQNEAQ. This CDR3 is 16 amino acids long. Trimming stripped 0 bases from V and 6 bases from J, with 16 bases between.

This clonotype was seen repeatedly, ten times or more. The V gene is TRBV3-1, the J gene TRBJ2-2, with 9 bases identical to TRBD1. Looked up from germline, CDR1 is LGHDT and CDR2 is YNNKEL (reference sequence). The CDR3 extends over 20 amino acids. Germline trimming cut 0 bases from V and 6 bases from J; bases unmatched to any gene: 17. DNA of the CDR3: TGTGCCAGCAGCCAAGATGTCCCGGGACAGGGAGATGAGAGGGCCGGGGAGCTGTTTTTT. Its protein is CASSQDVPGQGDERAGELFF. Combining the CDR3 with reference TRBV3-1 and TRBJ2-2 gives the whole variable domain DTAVSQTPKYLVTQMGNDKSIKCEQNLGHDTMYWYKQDSKKFLKIMFSYNNKELIINETVPNRFSPKSPDKAHLNLHINSLELGDSAVYFCASSQDVPGQGDERAGELFFGEGSRLTVL.

CDR3 protein: CASGSSGRQETQYF. CDR3 DNA: TGTGCTAGTGGTTCTAGCGGGAGGCAAGAGACCCAGTACTTC. The V gene is TRBV12-5, the J gene TRBJ2-5; 11 nucleotides align to TRBD2. The V and J ends lost 4 bases and 2 bases, in that order; junction bases with no gene match: 0. The CDR3 is made up of 14 amino acids. Germline V gene lookup returns CDR1 LGHNT and CDR2 FRNRAP. The full variable domain, with the rest looked up from reference TRBV12-5 and TRBJ2-5, is DARVTQTPRHKVTEMGQEVTMRCQPILGHNTVFWYRQTMMQGLELLAYFRNRAPLDDSGMPKDRFSAEMPDATLATLKIQPSEPRDSAVYFCASGSSGRQETQYFGPGTRLLVL.

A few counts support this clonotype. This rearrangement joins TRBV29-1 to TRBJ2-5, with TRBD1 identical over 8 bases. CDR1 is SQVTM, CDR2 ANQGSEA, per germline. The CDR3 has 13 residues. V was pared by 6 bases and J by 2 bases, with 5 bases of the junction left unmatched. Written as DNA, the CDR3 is TGCAGCGTCAGGGACAGGCATCAAGAGACCCAGTACTTC. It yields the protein CSVRDRHQETQYF.

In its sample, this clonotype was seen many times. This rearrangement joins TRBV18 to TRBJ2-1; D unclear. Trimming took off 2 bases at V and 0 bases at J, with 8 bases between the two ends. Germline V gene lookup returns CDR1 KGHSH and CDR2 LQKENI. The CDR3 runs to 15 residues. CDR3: CASSPGPSSYNEQFF. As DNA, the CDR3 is TGTGCCAGCTCACCAGGGCCGAGCTCCTACAATGAGCAGTTCTTC.

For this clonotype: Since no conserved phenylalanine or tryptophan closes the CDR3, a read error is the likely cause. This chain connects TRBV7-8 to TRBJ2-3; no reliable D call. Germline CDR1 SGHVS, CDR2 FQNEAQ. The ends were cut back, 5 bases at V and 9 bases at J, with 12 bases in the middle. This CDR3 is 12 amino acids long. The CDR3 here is CASSPPSDTQYY. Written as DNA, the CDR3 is TGTGCCAGCAGCCCGCCGTCGGACACGCAGTATTAT.

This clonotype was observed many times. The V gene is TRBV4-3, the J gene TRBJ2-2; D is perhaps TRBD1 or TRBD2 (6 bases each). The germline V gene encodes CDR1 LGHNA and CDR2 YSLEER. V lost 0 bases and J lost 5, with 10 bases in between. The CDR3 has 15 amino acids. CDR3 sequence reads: CASSQEGGRTGELFF. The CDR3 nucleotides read TGCGCCAGCAGCCAAGAAGGGGGGAGAACCGGGGAGCTGTTTTTT.

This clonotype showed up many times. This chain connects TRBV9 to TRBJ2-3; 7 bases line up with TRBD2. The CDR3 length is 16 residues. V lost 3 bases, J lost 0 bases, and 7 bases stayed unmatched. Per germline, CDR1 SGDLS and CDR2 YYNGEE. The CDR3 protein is CASSASGRESTDTQYF. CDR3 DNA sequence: TGTGCCAGCAGCGCAAGCGGGCGGGAGAGCACAGATACGCAGTATTTT.

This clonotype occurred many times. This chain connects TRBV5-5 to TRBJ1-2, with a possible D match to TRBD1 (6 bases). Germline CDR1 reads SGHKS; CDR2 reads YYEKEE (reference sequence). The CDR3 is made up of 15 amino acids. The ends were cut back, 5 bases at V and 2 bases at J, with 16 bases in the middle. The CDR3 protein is CASRGQEDPNYGYTF. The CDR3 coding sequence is TGTGCCAGCAGGGGACAAGAGGATCCCAACTATGGCTACACCTTC.

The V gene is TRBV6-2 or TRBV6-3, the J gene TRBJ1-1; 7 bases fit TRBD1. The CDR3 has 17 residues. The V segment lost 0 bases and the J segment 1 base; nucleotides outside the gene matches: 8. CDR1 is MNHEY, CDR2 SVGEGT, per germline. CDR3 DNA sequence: TGTGCCAGCAGTTACTCGTACAGGGGCGGGAAGAACACTGAAGCTTTCTTT. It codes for CASSYSYRGGKNTEAFF.

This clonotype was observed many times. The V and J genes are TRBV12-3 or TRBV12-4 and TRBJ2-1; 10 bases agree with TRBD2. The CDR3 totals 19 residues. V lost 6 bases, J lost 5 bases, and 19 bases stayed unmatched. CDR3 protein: CASSLLTGFSGRIDNEQFF. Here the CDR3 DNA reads TGTGCCAGCAGCTTACTGACAGGATTTAGCGGGAGGATCGACAATGAGCAGTTCTTC.

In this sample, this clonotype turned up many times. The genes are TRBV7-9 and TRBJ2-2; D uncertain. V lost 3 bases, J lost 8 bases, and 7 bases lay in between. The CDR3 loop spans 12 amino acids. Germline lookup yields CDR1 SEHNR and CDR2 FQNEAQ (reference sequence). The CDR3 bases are TGTGCCAGCAGCTTTCTGAGAGGGGAGCTGTTTTTT. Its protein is CASSFLRGELFF.

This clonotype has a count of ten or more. CDR3 in amino acids: CASKAGQGVYNEQFF. The CDR3 bases are TGTGCCAGTAAAGCCGGACAGGGGGTTTACAATGAGCAGTTCTTC. The chain couples TRBV19 to TRBJ2-1; the match to TRBD1 covers 10 bases. Per the germline V gene, CDR1 is LNHDA and CDR2 is SQIVND (reference sequence). The CDR3 loop spans 15 amino acids. Unmatched junction bases numbered 7, after V lost 7 bases and J lost 4 bases.

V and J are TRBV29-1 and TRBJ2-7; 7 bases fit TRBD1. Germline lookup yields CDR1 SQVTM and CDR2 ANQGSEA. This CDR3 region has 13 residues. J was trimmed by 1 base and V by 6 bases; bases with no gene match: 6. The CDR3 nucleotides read TGCAGCGTGGCGGGCAGGGGGTCCTACGAGCAGTACTTC. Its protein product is CSVAGRGSYEQYF.

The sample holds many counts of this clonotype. CDR3 coding DNA: TGTGCCAGCAGCGAACAAGGGAGGCGGTCAGGGAACACTGAAGCTTTCTTT. It specifies CASSEQGRRSGNTEAFF. The chain joins TRBV6-5 to TRBJ1-1; D is unclear. Germline V gene lookup returns CDR1 MNHEY and CDR2 SVGAGI. Deletions cut 6 bases from V and 1 base from J, with 21 bases between. The CDR3 is 17 amino acids.

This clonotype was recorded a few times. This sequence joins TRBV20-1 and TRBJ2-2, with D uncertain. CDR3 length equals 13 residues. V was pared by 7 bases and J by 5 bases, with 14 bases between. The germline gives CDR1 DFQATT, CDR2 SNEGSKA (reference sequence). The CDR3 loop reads CSVRGFGTGELFF. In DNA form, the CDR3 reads TGCAGTGTCAGAGGTTTCGGGACCGGGGAGCTGTTTTTT.